Presented here are 27 T cell receptor beta chains from one specimen sequenced in a study of CD8 T cells in ankylosing spondylitis. TCRdb re-analysed the 5' RACE reads in MiXCR, keeping a single row per CDR3 protein. The sample shows a few hundred thousand distinct CDR3 sequences, 8% to 11% of them seen only once. Material: blood, either unsorted or a sorted T cell fraction (not recorded which). These receptors all stem from a male donor with ankylosing spondylitis or in good health (not recorded which).

This clonotype was found once. V gene TRBV7-2 combines with J gene TRBJ2-3, with D possibly being TRBD2 (6 bases). The V end lost 5 bases, the J end lost 3 bases, and 18 bases lay between the germline ends. CDR1 and CDR2 from the germline V gene are SGHTA and FQGNSA. This CDR3 region has 16 residues. Here the CDR3 DNA reads TGTGCCAGCAGCCGTACGAAGCGGGCGGGGACAGATACGCAGTATTTT. As protein: CASSRTKRAGTDTQYF.

This clonotype was seen repeatedly, ten times or more. V and J are TRBV3-1 and TRBJ1-3; maybe TRBD1 (6 bases). V lost 4 bases to trimming and J lost 2 bases, with 15 bases between them. Germline CDR1 and CDR2: LGHDT and YNNKEL (reference sequence). The CDR3 contains 16 residues. CDR3 nucleotides: TGTGCCAGCAGCCGGTCCGACAGGCCGACTGGAAACACCATATATTTT. It is translated as CASSRSDRPTGNTIYF.

This clonotype was recorded at least ten times. V and J are TRBV2 and TRBJ2-7; D is unresolved. Between the trimmed V and J ends, which lost 1 base and 2 bases, there was a span of 6 bases. Germline CDR1 is SNHLY and CDR2 is FYNNEI. CDR3 length: 13 amino acids. CDR3 loop: CASSEGAAYEQYF. CDR3 sequence (DNA): TGTGCCAGCAGTGAAGGGGCCGCCTACGAGCAGTACTTC.

This clonotype has a handful of counts. V gene TRBV20-1 combines with J gene TRBJ1-1; D unclear. Trimming pared 5 bases from V and 0 bases from J, leaving 4 bases between. The CDR3 covers 11 residues. CDR1 is DFQATT and CDR2 is SNEGSKA in the germline V gene (reference sequence). Here the CDR3 reads CSAVLNTEAFF. CDR3 DNA sequence: TGCAGTGCTGTCCTGAACACTGAAGCTTTCTTT.

The CDR3 spells CASSGALGQLTYEQYF. For the CDR3, the DNA is TGTGCCAGCAGTGGGGCCCTGGGACAGCTTACCTACGAGCAGTACTTC. The chain carries TRBV6-1 and TRBJ2-7; 7 bases line up with TRBD1. The CDR3 runs 16 residues. Germline CDR1 MNHNS, CDR2 SASEGT. V was pared by 4 bases and J by 2 bases, with 11 bases of the junction left unmatched.

Many counts were recorded for this clonotype. The V and J genes are TRBV12-3 or TRBV12-4 and TRBJ1-1; D not certain. The V end was cut by 5 bases, the J end by 1 base, with 14 bases between. CDR3 length: 15 amino acids. CDR3 coding DNA: TGTGCCAGCAGTAAAAGAGGACCAAGGAACACTGAAGCTTTCTTT. It encodes CASSKRGPRNTEAFF.

This clonotype was seen at least ten times. The chain joins TRBV5-1 to TRBJ2-3; D ambiguous. Germline loops: CDR1 SGHRS, CDR2 YFSETQ. This CDR3 comprises 14 residues. The V end lost 4 bases, the J end lost 0 bases, and 9 bases lay between the germline ends. The CDR3 loop is CASSPLLSTDTQYF. CDR3 DNA: TGCGCCAGCAGCCCGCTTCTTAGCACAGATACGCAGTATTTT.

This clonotype was detected ten times or more. V gene TRBV12-3 or TRBV12-4 combines with J gene TRBJ2-1; 12 bases fit TRBD2. This CDR3 region has 15 residues. The junction had 14 bases not matched to a gene; V was cut back by 5 bases and J by 15 bases. In nucleotides, the CDR3 is TGTGCCAGCAGTCTCAGGACTAGCGGGACTATTCTGTTGTTCTTC. Protein sequence: CASSLRTSGTILLFF.

This clonotype was seen only a few times. The CDR3 sequence: CASSERGTGNGANVLTF. Written as DNA, the CDR3 is TGTGCCAGCAGTGAACGGGGGACAGGTAATGGGGCCAACGTCCTGACTTTC. The rearrangement joins TRBV6-1 to TRBJ2-6, with TRBD1 identical over 8 bases. There are 17 residues in the CDR3. Germline CDR1 reads MNHNS; CDR2 reads SASEGT. V was clipped by 2 bases and J by 3 bases; unmatched bases: 6.

The sample holds many counts of this clonotype. The V gene is TRBV7-9, the J gene TRBJ2-2; unclear D gene. This CDR3 is 13 amino acids long. Trimming left V 1 base short and J 7 bases short, with 7 bases between. Germline lookup yields CDR1 SEHNR and CDR2 FQNEAQ (reference sequence). The CDR3 loop reads CASSLGVGGELFF. The CDR3 DNA reads as TGTGCCAGCAGCTTAGGGGTCGGCGGGGAGCTGTTTTTT.

Worth noting for this clonotype: This may come from a read error, since a much larger clone is one base off. Here the CDR3 reads CASSHLTGASSPLHF. Here the CDR3 DNA reads TGTGCCAGCAGCCACCTGACAGGGGCGAGTTCACCCCTCCACTTT. This chain joins TRBV7-8 and TRBJ1-6; TRBD1 aligns across 8 bases. The CDR3 is 15 residues long. Losses at the gene ends were 5 bases for V and 9 bases for J; bases not matched to a gene: 9. Looked up from germline, CDR1 is SGHVS and CDR2 is FQNEAQ.

In its sample, this clonotype was seen a few times. The chain recombines TRBV5-1 with TRBJ1-2; D gene ambiguous. Germline V gene data show CDR1 as SGHRS and CDR2 as YFSETQ. The ends were cut back, 1 base at V and 1 base at J, with 5 bases in the middle. This CDR3 has 13 amino acids. CDR3 loop: CASSLLSNYGYTF. In DNA form, the CDR3 reads TGCGCCAGCAGCTTGCTCAGTAACTATGGCTACACCTTC.

A remark on this clonotype: This may be a read error, as it is one base from a much larger clone. CDR3 in amino acids: CSARVLQGVGYAF. In DNA form, the CDR3 reads TGCAGTGCTAGAGTTCTGCAGGGGGTTGGCTACGCCTTC. This chain links TRBV20-1 with TRBJ1-2; 7 positions match TRBD1. In germline, CDR1 is DFQATT, CDR2 SNEGSKA (reference sequence). CDR3 length equals 13 residues.

This clonotype was seen at least ten times. The chain combines TRBV12-3 or TRBV12-4 with TRBJ2-7; perhaps TRBD1 as D (6 bases). The ends were cut back, 1 base at V and 6 bases at J, with 7 bases in the middle. The CDR3 is 12 amino acids. Here the CDR3 reads CASSLGGGEQYF. The CDR3 bases are TGTGCCAGCAGTTTAGGAGGGGGCGAGCAGTACTTC.

The table lists this clonotype with many counts. This chain joins TRBV7-2 and TRBJ2-1, with D perhaps matching TRBD2 (5 bases). CDR1 and CDR2 (germline): SGHTA, FQGNSA. The ends were cut back, 5 bases at V and 7 bases at J, with 12 bases in the middle. This CDR3 is 13 amino acids long. The CDR3 loop is CASSLDRENEQFF. The CDR3 DNA sequence: TGTGCCAGCAGCCTTGATCGGGAAAATGAGCAGTTCTTC.

This clonotype was seen many times. V usage is TRBV5-6 and J usage is TRBJ2-7; 8 nucleotides line up with TRBD1. CDR1 is SGHDT and CDR2 is YYEEEE in the germline V gene. The J segment lost 6 bases and the V segment lost 3 bases, leaving 8 bases of the junction unmatched. The CDR3 has 14 residues. The CDR3 here is CASSYGQGLLEQYF. The CDR3 region has the DNA TGTGCCAGCAGCTACGGACAGGGTCTTCTCGAGCAGTACTTC.

The chain's CDR3 is CASSAHETNTEAFF. CDR3 sequence (DNA): TGTGCCAGCAGCGCCCACGAGACTAACACTGAAGCTTTCTTT. This sequence joins TRBV9 and TRBJ1-1; D is uncertain. The germline gives CDR1 SGDLS, CDR2 YYNGEE. CDR3 length equals 14 residues. Trimming stripped 3 bases from V and 2 bases from J, with 11 bases between.

This clonotype was picked up many times. In DNA form, the CDR3 reads TGTGCCAGCAGTCCTGCGCATAGGGGTTACAATGAGCAGTTCTTC. Protein product: CASSPAHRGYNEQFF. This chain links TRBV28 with TRBJ2-1, with D possibly being TRBD1 (5 bases). The CDR3 totals 15 residues. The V gene's germline CDR1 is MDHEN and CDR2 SYDVKM. V was trimmed by 5 bases and J by 4 bases, leaving 15 bases between them.

This clonotype appeared many times. CDR3 sequence (DNA): TGTGCCAGCAAAGACGAGCATAGCAATCAGCCCCAGCATTTT. This gives the protein CASKDEHSNQPQHF. V gene TRBV19 combines with J gene TRBJ1-5; unclear D gene. CDR3 length: 14 residues. Trimming pared 9 bases from V and 0 bases from J, leaving 12 bases between. Germline-derived CDR1 and CDR2 are LNHDA and SQIVND (reference sequence).

The sample holds many counts of this clonotype. The chain joins TRBV12-3 or TRBV12-4 to TRBJ2-1; D unresolved. The CDR3 has 12 residues. The V and J ends lost 3 bases and 9 bases respectively, with 9 bases between them. The CDR3 is CASSFLEVEQFF. Here the CDR3 DNA reads TGTGCCAGCAGTTTTCTCGAAGTTGAGCAGTTCTTC.

The genes are TRBV3-1 and TRBJ2-7; 12 bases fit TRBD2. Germline V gives CDR1 LGHDT, CDR2 YNNKEL (reference sequence). The CDR3 contains 15 residues. The trim removed 1 base at V and 2 bases at J, leaving 0 bases unmatched. CDR3 DNA: TGTGCCAGCAGCCAAGGACTAGCGGGGGCCTACGAGCAGTACTTC. This sequence encodes CASSQGLAGAYEQYF.

The chain carries TRBV20-1 and TRBJ2-5; D perhaps matches TRBD1 (6 bases). Germline CDR1 DFQATT, CDR2 SNEGSKA (reference sequence). Trimming cost V 1 base and J 6 bases, with 24 bases left between them. The CDR3 has 17 residues. CDR3 coding DNA: TGCAGTGCTAGAGGTGGGGGCCTTCGTCTGGCCCCGCAGACCCAGTACTTC. Translating gives CSARGGGLRLAPQTQYF.

The chain uses TRBV5-1 and TRBJ2-5; D not resolved. The CDR3 covers 13 residues. Germline V gene data show CDR1 as SGHRS and CDR2 as YFSETQ. Trimming took off 0 bases at V and 2 bases at J, with 5 bases between the two ends. CDR3 sequence: CASSLASQETQYF. CDR3 nucleotides: TGCGCCAGCAGCTTGGCGAGTCAAGAGACCCAGTACTTC.

This clonotype was recorded many times. The chain has TRBV5-1 and TRBJ2-3; TRBD2 matches at 7 bases. The length of the CDR3 is 14 residues. The germline V gene has CDR1 SGHRS and CDR2 YFSETQ. The junction had 7 bases not matched to a gene; V was cut back by 6 bases and J by 3 bases. CDR3 DNA sequence: TGCGCCAGCAATTCAGGCGGGGGAACAGATACGCAGTATTTT. It yields the protein CASNSGGGTDTQYF.

This clonotype was seen a handful of times. The V gene is TRBV12-3 or TRBV12-4, the J gene TRBJ1-3; D call uncertain. There are 16 residues in the CDR3. V gave up 6 bases and J gave up 0 bases, with 15 bases separating them. Here the CDR3 reads CASSTLWGNSGNTIYF. CDR3 DNA: TGTGCCAGCAGCACCCTGTGGGGAAACTCTGGAAACACCATATATTTT.

This clonotype was seen many times. V usage is TRBV7-9 and J usage is TRBJ2-7, with D unclear. CDR3 length: 12 amino acids. The germline gives CDR1 SEHNR, CDR2 FQNEAQ (reference sequence). The V end was cut by 3 bases, the J end by 2 bases, with 5 bases between. CDR3 nucleotide sequence: TGTGCCAGCAGCTTTGACGCCTACGAGCAGTACTTC. Its protein product is CASSFDAYEQYF.

The chain combines TRBV20-1 with TRBJ1-2; possibly TRBD1 for D (5 bases). This CDR3 is built from 14 residues. CDR1 and CDR2 from the germline V gene are DFQATT and SNEGSKA (reference sequence). V lost 0 bases, J lost 0 bases, and 8 bases lay in between. The CDR3: CSARDQGTNYGYTF. The CDR3 DNA follows: TGCAGTGCTAGAGATCAGGGAACTAACTATGGCTACACCTTC.